This passage covers 5 T cell receptor beta chains from one sample sequenced in a study of T cell responses to AZD1222 COVID-19 vaccine. Clones were read by immunoSEQ multiplex PCR, and TCRdb kept only the in-frame ones, dropping some. The data show under 75,000 clones, with about 88% seen just once and around 15% held by the top ten. This material consisted of peripheral blood, taken on day 0 of AZD1222 vaccination. Receptors originate from an adult in good health.

As DNA, the CDR3 is TGTGCCAGCAGTCCCCTAGGACTAGCGGGTGAGATCGGGCAGTTCTTC. Its protein product is CASSPLGLAGEIGQFF. The rearrangement uses TRBV27 and TRBJ2-1; the match to TRBD2 covers 11 bases. Germline CDR1 and CDR2: MNHEY and SMNVEV (reference sequence). The V segment lost 5 bases and the J segment 12 bases; nucleotides outside the gene matches: 15. The CDR3 covers 16 residues.

The rearrangement joins TRBV24-1 to TRBJ1-2, with 7 bases fitting TRBD1. The CDR3 runs 15 residues. Germline-derived CDR1 and CDR2 are KGHDR and SFDVKD. V lost 9 bases and J lost 1; bases outside the gene matches: 10. Written as DNA, the CDR3 is TGTGCCACCGGAACTCGGGCAGGGGGTAACTATGGCTACACCTTC. Translating gives CATGTRAGGNYGYTF.

This chain links TRBV6-5 with TRBJ2-7; no clear D gene. Germline CDR1 reads MNHEY; CDR2 reads SVGAGI. The CDR3 runs to 13 residues. V was clipped by 6 bases and J by 3 bases, with 12 bases between them. This CDR3 reads CASRGIWDYEQYF. The CDR3 DNA is TGTGCCAGCAGAGGAATTTGGGACTACGAGCAGTACTTC.

This chain joins TRBV4-3 and TRBJ1-4; D is ambiguous. Germline lookup yields CDR1 LGHNA and CDR2 YSLEER. The V end was cut by 0 bases, the J end by 7 bases, with 18 bases between. This CDR3 spans 17 amino acids. Written as DNA, the CDR3 is TGCGCCAGCAGCCAAGAAGTTCGGGCGGGGTTCGGTGAAAAACTGTTTTTT. This translates into CASSQEVRAGFGEKLFF.

CDR3 DNA sequence: TGTGCCAGCAGGCCTACAGGGGGCGCAGGTGAAAAACTGTTTTTT. Its protein product is CASRPTGGAGEKLFF. V gene TRBV28 combines with J gene TRBJ1-4; 9 bases map to TRBD1. CDR3 size: 15 residues. CDR1 is MDHEN and CDR2 is SYDVKM in the germline V gene. With 6 bases clipped from V and 7 bases from J, the junction kept 9 bases outside the gene matches.